Presented here are 27 T cell receptor beta chains from one specimen sequenced in a study of blood T cell repertoires in COVID-19. Assay used: immunoSEQ multiplex PCR; TCRdb lists only in-frame clones, some missing. The sample lists 70,000 or so clones, approximately 83% occurring once. The specimen sequenced was peripheral blood. All receptors derive from a man at least 80 years old with active or convalescent COVID-19.

This clone has just one count. V and J are TRBV3-1 (or the pseudogene TRBV3-2) and TRBJ1-6, with TRBD1 identical over 10 bases. The V segment lost 4 bases and the J segment 8 bases; nucleotides outside the gene matches: 2. The germline V gene encodes CDR1 LGHDT and CDR2 YNNKEL (reference sequence). The CDR3 totals 14 residues. The CDR3 here is CASSLGTGDSPLHF. Here the CDR3 DNA reads TGTGCCAGCAGCCTCGGGACAGGGGATTCACCCCTCCACTTT.

V gene TRBV29-1 combines with J gene TRBJ1-1; 9 bases match TRBD1. With V trimmed by 3 bases and J by 6 bases, 2 bases remained unmatched. The CDR3 contains 12 residues. Germline CDR1 reads SQVTM; CDR2 reads ANQGSEA. The chain's CDR3 is CSVERQGAEAFF. The DNA of the CDR3 is TGCAGCGTTGAGAGACAGGGGGCTGAAGCTTTCTTT.

The rearrangement uses TRBV2 and TRBJ1-4; 7 nucleotides match TRBD1. The junction had 4 bases not matched to a gene; V was cut back by 7 bases and J by 5 bases. The CDR3 sequence is 13 residues long. Germline CDR1 SNHLY, CDR2 FYNNEI. The CDR3 loop reads CASNRDRNEKLFF. The CDR3 DNA sequence: TGTGCCAGCAACCGGGACAGAAATGAAAAACTGTTTTTT.

This chain uses TRBV19 with TRBJ2-2, with D possibly TRBD2 on 5 matching bases. The CDR3 totals 18 residues. Germline V gene sequence: CDR1 LNHDA, CDR2 SQIVND (reference sequence). Trimming stripped 4 bases from V and 0 bases from J, with 18 bases between. CDR3 nucleotides: TGTGCCAGTAGTAGACGGACTGGACGACGATCGAACACCGGGGAGCTGTTTTTT. It specifies CASSRRTGRRSNTGELFF.

The chain joins TRBV30 to TRBJ1-6; 7 bases align to TRBD1. Looked up from germline, CDR1 is GTSNPN and CDR2 is SVGIG (reference sequence). The CDR3 runs to 14 residues. The V gene end was trimmed by 1 base and the J gene end by 8 bases; junction bases not matched to a gene: 5. The chain's CDR3 is CAWSARTGDSPLHF. The CDR3 nucleotides are TGTGCCTGGAGTGCTCGGACAGGAGATTCACCCCTCCACTTT.

The rearrangement uses TRBV10-2 and TRBJ2-1; weak D call: TRBD2 (5 bases). The V and J ends lost 6 bases and 8 bases respectively, with 8 bases between them. The CDR3 covers 11 residues. Germline CDR1 is WSHSY and CDR2 is SAAADI. The CDR3 DNA sequence: TGCGCCAGCAGGAGGGAGTATGAGCAGTTCTTC. Residues: CASRREYEQFF.

The chain links TRBV5-4 to TRBJ2-1; 11 bases are a match to TRBD2. In germline, CDR1 is SGHNT, CDR2 YYREEE (reference sequence). V was clipped by 1 base and J by 9 bases; unmatched bases: 3. This CDR3 has 14 residues. The CDR3 DNA is TGTGCCAGCAGCTTGAATAGCGGGAGGGGTGAGCAGTTCTTC. It specifies CASSLNSGRGEQFF.

The chain recombines TRBV6-5 with TRBJ2-2, with D possibly being TRBD1 (6 bases). Deletions cut 6 bases from V and 2 bases from J, with 10 bases between. The germline V gene encodes CDR1 MNHEY and CDR2 SVGAGI. The CDR3 is made up of 14 amino acids. The CDR3 region has the DNA TGTGCCAGCAGGGTAGGGACAAACACCGGGGAGCTGTTTTTT. Amino acids: CASRVGTNTGELFF.

This rearrangement joins TRBV5-6 to TRBJ2-2; 7 bases line up with TRBD1. The junction had 11 bases not matched to a gene; V was cut back by 5 bases and J by 4 bases. This CDR3 has 16 residues. Germline loops: CDR1 SGHDT, CDR2 YYEEEE. The CDR3 DNA is TGTGCCAGCAGATCCGGCACAGGGGCGATCACCGGGGAGCTGTTTTTT. Residues: CASRSGTGAITGELFF.

This chain uses TRBV16 with TRBJ1-3, with D tentatively TRBD1 (5 bases). There are 16 residues in the CDR3. Germline assignment: CDR1 KGHSY and CDR2 FQNENV. The ends were cut back, 0 bases at V and 0 bases at J, with 9 bases in the middle. Here the CDR3 reads CASSQSRDSSGNTIYF. DNA for the CDR3: TGTGCCAGCAGCCAATCTCGAGACAGCTCTGGAAACACCATATATTTT. Combining the CDR3 with reference TRBV16 and TRBJ1-3 gives the whole variable domain GEEVAQTPKHLVRGEGQKAKLYCAPIKGHSYVFWYQQVLKNEFKFLISFQNENVFDETGMPKERFSAKCLPNSPCSLEIQATKLEDSAVYFCASSQSRDSSGNTIYFGEGSWLTVV.

This clone was seen only once. The chain couples TRBV10-3 to TRBJ1-2; 8 bases are a match to TRBD1. CDR1 is ENHRY, CDR2 SYGVKD, per germline. The CDR3 spans 14 residues. J gave up 0 bases and V 7 bases, and 4 bases lay outside the gene matches. The CDR3 coding sequence is TGTGCCATCAACCAACAGGGGGCTAACTATGGCTACACCTTC. It encodes CAINQQGANYGYTF.

V and J are TRBV19 and TRBJ2-7; 8 bases map to TRBD1. Per germline, CDR1 LNHDA and CDR2 SQIVND (reference sequence). Unmatched junction bases numbered 6, after V lost 0 bases and J lost 2 bases. CDR3 length equals 16 residues. The CDR3 protein is CASSIDARTGTYEQYF. In nucleotides, the CDR3 is TGTGCCAGTAGTATAGATGCGCGGACAGGGACCTACGAGCAGTACTTC.

This chain connects TRBV5-1 to TRBJ1-1; 7 nucleotides line up with TRBD1. V lost 4 bases to trimming and J lost 7 bases; unmatched junction nucleotides: 10. Per the germline V gene, CDR1 is SGHRS and CDR2 is YFSETQ. The CDR3 has 14 amino acids. This CDR3 is CASSGTTGAGEAFF. CDR3 nucleotides: TGCGCCAGCAGCGGAACTACAGGGGCCGGTGAAGCTTTCTTT.

The gene calls are TRBV2 and TRBJ2-7; 7 bases fit TRBD2. The V segment lost 0 bases and the J segment 4 bases; nucleotides outside the gene matches: 9. The germline gives CDR1 SNHLY, CDR2 FYNNEI. This CDR3 is 16 amino acids long. This CDR3 is CASSEAMPAGTYEQYF. Here the CDR3 DNA reads TGTGCCAGCAGTGAAGCTATGCCAGCGGGGACTTACGAGCAGTACTTC.

This clone was recorded once. The chain recombines TRBV2 with TRBJ2-1; 7 nucleotides match TRBD2. V lost 6 bases and J lost 3; bases outside the gene matches: 17. Per germline, CDR1 SNHLY and CDR2 FYNNEI. The CDR3 length is 18 residues. Here the CDR3 reads CASSPGLEWGVRYNEQFF. CDR3 sequence (DNA): TGTGCCAGCAGCCCCGGACTAGAGTGGGGTGTCCGCTACAATGAGCAGTTCTTC.

This clone has only one observation. Additional DNA sequences in this sample encode the identical CDR3. The chain combines TRBV18 with TRBJ1-1, with no clear D. Deletions cut 1 base from V and 1 base from J, with 7 bases between. The CDR3 length is 14 residues. The germline CDR1 and CDR2 sequences are KGHSH and LQKENI. The CDR3 DNA follows: TGTGCCAGCTCACCACAAACTGGGAACACTGAAGCTTTCTTT. Encoded protein: CASSPQTGNTEAFF.

The chain combines TRBV28 with TRBJ1-2, with 8 bases fitting TRBD1. CDR3 size: 15 residues. CDR1 and CDR2 (germline): MDHEN, SYDVKM. V gave up 2 bases and J gave up 3 bases; unmatched junction bases: 5. CDR3 DNA sequence: TGTGCCAGCAGTTTACACAGGGGGACCCACTATGGCTACACCTTC. Translating gives CASSLHRGTHYGYTF.

This sequence joins TRBV11-3 and TRBJ2-7; TRBD2 agrees at 7 bases. Trimming took 5 bases from V and 5 from J; bases not matched to a gene: 6. The CDR3 totals 13 residues. The V gene's germline CDR1 is SGHNT and CDR2 YENEEA. The CDR3 sequence is CASSRVRGDEQYF. CDR3 DNA: TGTGCCAGCAGCAGAGTCCGGGGGGACGAGCAGTACTTC.

The V gene is TRBV19, the J gene TRBJ2-3, with 13 nucleotides matching TRBD2. The ends lost 8 bases at V and 5 bases at J; junction bases unmatched: 7. Germline V gene sequence: CDR1 LNHDA, CDR2 SQIVND (reference sequence). The CDR3 totals 15 residues. CDR3 residues: CASATSGGLGDTQYF. CDR3 DNA: TGTGCCAGTGCGACTAGCGGGGGGCTAGGAGATACGCAGTATTTT.

This chain joins TRBV6-2 or TRBV6-3 and TRBJ1-1, with 7 bases fitting TRBD1. V lost 6 bases, J lost 11 bases, and 18 bases stayed unmatched. CDR1 and CDR2 from the germline V gene are MNHEY and SVGEGT. CDR3 length: 15 residues. CDR3 nucleotides: TGTGCCAGCAGCCAGCTTGCTACAGGGGTCGCTTCGGCTTTCTTT. This sequence encodes CASSQLATGVASAFF.

The chain combines TRBV10-2 with TRBJ2-7; 13 bases agree with TRBD2. Germline CDR1 reads WSHSY; CDR2 reads SAAADI. Trimming at V came to 3 bases and at J to 7 bases, leaving 9 bases not matched to a gene. This CDR3 contains 16 residues. CDR3 in DNA: TGCGCCAGCAGTGACCCGACTAGCGGGAGGAAATGGGAGCAGTACTTC. Protein product: CASSDPTSGRKWEQYF.

This clone appeared once. The chain links TRBV5-1 to TRBJ1-2; D remains unclear. The germline V and J ends were trimmed by 0 bases and 8 bases, with 14 bases remaining between them. Germline V CDR1 and CDR2: SGHRS, YFSETQ. CDR3 length: 14 residues. CDR3: CASSLERVPGGYTF. CDR3 DNA sequence: TGCGCCAGCAGCTTGGAGCGGGTCCCGGGAGGCTACACCTTC.

The genes are TRBV5-6 and TRBJ2-2; D uncertain. V was trimmed by 0 bases and J by 7 bases, leaving 7 bases between them. The V gene's germline CDR1 is SGHDT and CDR2 YYEEEE. The CDR3 consists of 13 residues. The CDR3: CASSLDLIGELFF. CDR3 DNA sequence: TGTGCCAGCAGCTTGGATCTAATCGGGGAGCTGTTTTTT.

This chain joins TRBV7-2 and TRBJ2-3, with TRBD1 matching over 8 bases. V was pared by 1 base and J by 1 base, with 1 base of the junction left unmatched. The CDR3 is 15 amino acids. Germline CDR1 SGHTA, CDR2 FQGNSA. The CDR3 coding sequence is TGTGCCAGCAGCTTAGAGGACAGGGGCACAGATACGCAGTATTTT. It codes for CASSLEDRGTDTQYF.

The V and J genes are TRBV5-1 and TRBJ2-1; 7 nucleotides match TRBD1. From germline, CDR1 is SGHRS and CDR2 YFSETQ. V lost 2 bases and J lost 3; bases outside the gene matches: 5. This CDR3 is 15 amino acids long. CDR3 residues: CASSLTGQNYNEQFF. CDR3 sequence (DNA): TGCGCCAGCAGCTTAACGGGACAGAACTACAATGAGCAGTTCTTC.

The chain links TRBV10-3 to TRBJ1-2; 8 bases fit TRBD1. With V trimmed by 4 bases and J by 3 bases, 1 base remained unmatched. The germline CDR1 and CDR2 sequences are ENHRY and SYGVKD. The CDR3 length is 13 residues. The CDR3 protein is CAISGTGYYGYTF. The CDR3 bases are TGTGCCATCAGTGGGACAGGGTACTATGGCTACACCTTC.

The chain carries TRBV7-2 and TRBJ2-2, with a tentative D call TRBD2 (6 bases). Germline CDR1 is SGHTA and CDR2 is FQGNSA. The CDR3 covers 12 residues. V shed 4 bases and J shed 8 bases, with 8 bases lying between them. The DNA of the CDR3 is TGTGCCAGCAGCTCCGCGGGGGGGGAGCTGTTTTTT. It is translated as CASSSAGGELFF.